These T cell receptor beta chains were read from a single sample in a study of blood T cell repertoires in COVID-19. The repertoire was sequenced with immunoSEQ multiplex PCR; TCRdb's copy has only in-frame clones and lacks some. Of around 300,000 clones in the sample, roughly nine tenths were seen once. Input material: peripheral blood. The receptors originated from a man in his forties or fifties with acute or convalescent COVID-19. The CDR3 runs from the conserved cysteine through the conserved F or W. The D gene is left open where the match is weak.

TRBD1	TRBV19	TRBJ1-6	CASSSTDRGNSPLHF	TGTGCCAGTAGTTCAACGGACAGGGGAAATTCACCCCTCCACTTT
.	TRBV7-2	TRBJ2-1	CASSDRAVLGDEQFF	TGTGCCAGCAGCGATAGGGCCGTGTTGGGAGATGAGCAGTTCTTC
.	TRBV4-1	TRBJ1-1	CASSQETIVRTEAFF	TGCGCCAGCAGCCAAGAGACAATCGTAAGGACTGAAGCTTTCTTT
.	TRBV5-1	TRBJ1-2	CASSVDRRQGGYTF	TGCGCCAGCAGCGTGGATAGGAGGCAAGGTGGCTACACCTTC
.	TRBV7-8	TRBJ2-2	CASSLGTPLAGELFF	TGTGCCAGCAGCTTAGGGACTCCCCTTGCCGGGGAGCTGTTTTTT
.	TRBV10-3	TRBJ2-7	CAISDRTHYEQYF	TGTGCCATCAGTGACCGGACACACTACGAGCAGTACTTC
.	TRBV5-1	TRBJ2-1	CASSLQQNEQFF	TGCGCCAGCAGCTTACAGCAAAATGAGCAGTTCTTC
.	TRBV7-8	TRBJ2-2	CASSLAGGLGELFF	TGTGCCAGCAGCTTAGCGGGTGGGCTTGGGGAGCTGTTTTTT
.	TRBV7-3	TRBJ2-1	CASSPRGGVYNEQFF	TGTGCCAGCAGCCCCCGAGGGGGGGTTTACAATGAGCAGTTCTTC
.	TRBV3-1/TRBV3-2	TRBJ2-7	CASEGTSYEQYF	TGTGCCAGCGAGGGGACAAGCTACGAGCAGTACTTC
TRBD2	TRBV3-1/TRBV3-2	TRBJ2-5	CASSPWGGVQTQYF	TGTGCCAGCAGCCCCTGGGGGGGGGTTCAGACCCAGTACTTC
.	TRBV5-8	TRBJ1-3	CASSFSDSGNTIYF	TGTGCCAGCAGCTTTTCAGACTCTGGAAACACCATATATTTT